Included here is one TCR beta chain sequence, with context. Its antigen is undetermined. The read ends 3 residues shy of where the CDR3 ends; the end is completed using the germline J gene. This sample is part of a study of T cells in women clearing cervical HPV infection. Whole-study context: Blood came at first lesion visit for cases, post-clearance for controls. Study findings and constraints: Each sample's T-cell count was unknown, possibly confounding richness.

Only in-frame clones appear in the TCRdb table, and some are missing; sequencing was by immunoSEQ multiplex PCR. The listing contains roughly 45,000 clones. The CDR3 spans 16 residues. CDR1 SNHLY and CDR2 FYNNEI come from the germline V gene. All donors had a single incident cervical HPV16 infection, not prevalent. This TCR was recovered from a woman between 18 and 75 years old with a cervical HPV16 infection that either progressed to CIN3+ or cleared (not recorded which). Source material: blood buffy coat. The V and J genes are TRBV2 and TRBJ2-3, with D maybe TRBD1 (5 bases). The CDR3 sequence: CASSLTGGATNQPQYF. CDR3 DNA, as far as it was read: TGTGCCAGCAGCCTAACAGGTGGGGCTACCAATCAGCCG.